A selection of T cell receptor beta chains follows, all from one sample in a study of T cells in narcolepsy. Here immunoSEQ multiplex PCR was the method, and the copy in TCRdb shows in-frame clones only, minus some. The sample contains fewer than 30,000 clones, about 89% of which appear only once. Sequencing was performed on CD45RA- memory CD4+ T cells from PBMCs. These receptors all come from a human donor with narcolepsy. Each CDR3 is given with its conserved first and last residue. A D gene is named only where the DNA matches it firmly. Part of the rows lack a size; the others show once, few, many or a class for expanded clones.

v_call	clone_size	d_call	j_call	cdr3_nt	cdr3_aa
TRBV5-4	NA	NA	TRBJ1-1	TGTGCCAGCAGAGATGAGGGACTGAACACTGAAGCTTTCTTT	CASRDEGLNTEAFF
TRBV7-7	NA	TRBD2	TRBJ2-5	TGTGCCAGCAGCCTCCGACTAGCGGAGCAAGAGACCCAGTACTTC	CASSLRLAEQETQYF
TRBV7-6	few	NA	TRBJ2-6	TGTGCCAGCAGCTCCCCATACCTGCGCTCTGGGGCCAACGTCCTGACTTTC	CASSSPYLRSGANVLTF
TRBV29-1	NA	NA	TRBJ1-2	TGCAGCGTTGCCGAAGGTGGCTACACCTTC	CSVAEGGYTF
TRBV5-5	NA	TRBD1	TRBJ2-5	TGTGCCAGCAGCCCGGGACAGGGGGAATCCCAGTACTTC	CASSPGQGESQYF
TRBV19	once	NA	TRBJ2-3	TGTGCCAGCGGGAGATGGGCGGGGACTAGCACAGATACGCAGTATTTT	CASGRWAGTSTDTQYF
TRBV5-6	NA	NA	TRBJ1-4	TGTGCCAGCAGCTTGCGGGCACGGAGTGAAAAACTGTTTTTT	CASSLRARSEKLFF
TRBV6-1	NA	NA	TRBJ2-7	TGTGCCAGCAGTCGCGGGATCCTCTACGAGCAGTACTTC	CASSRGILYEQYF
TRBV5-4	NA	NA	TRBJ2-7	TGTGCCAGCAGCTGGATCGACGCGAAAGAGCAGTACTTC	CASSWIDAKEQYF
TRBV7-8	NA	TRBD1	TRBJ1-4	TGTGCCAGCAGCGCACAGGGGGTAGGGGAAAAACTGTTTTTT	CASSAQGVGEKLFF
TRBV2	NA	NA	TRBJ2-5	TGTGCCAGCAGTGAAAACCAAGAGACCCAGTACTTC	CASSENQETQYF
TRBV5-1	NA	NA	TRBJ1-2	TGCGCCAGCAGCCCCACGTTGGGCAACTATGGCTACACCTTC	CASSPTLGNYGYTF
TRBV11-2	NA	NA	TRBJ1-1	TGTGCCAGCAGCTTAAAGGGCGGACCCACTGAAGCTTTCTTT	CASSLKGGPTEAFF
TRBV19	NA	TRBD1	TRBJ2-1	TGTGCCAGTAGACCCCCGGGACAGGGTGGCGGTGAGCAGTTCTTC	CASRPPGQGGGEQFF
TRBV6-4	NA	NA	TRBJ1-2	TGTGCCAGCAGACCCGACTGGACGGGACTCTATGGCTACACCTTC	CASRPDWTGLYGYTF
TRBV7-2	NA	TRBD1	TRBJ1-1	TGTGCCAGCAGCACCTCAGGGGGCTACACTGAAGCTTTCTTT	CASSTSGGYTEAFF
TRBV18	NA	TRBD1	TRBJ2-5	TGTGCCAGCTCACCCCTATGGACAGGGGGGGAGACCCAGTACTTC	CASSPLWTGGETQYF
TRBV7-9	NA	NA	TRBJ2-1	TGTGCCAGCAGCGGGGTTGGAGGCAATGAGCAGTTCTTC	CASSGVGGNEQFF
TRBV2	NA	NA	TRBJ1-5	TGTGCCAGCAGCCCCGAAAGGGGGAATCAGCCCCAGCATTTT	CASSPERGNQPQHF
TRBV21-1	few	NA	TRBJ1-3	TGTGCCAGCGCCACAGGATTCTCTGGAAACACCATATATTTT	CASATGFSGNTIYF
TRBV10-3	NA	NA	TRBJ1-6	TGTGCCATCAGTGGGACTTCGAGCTCCTATAATTCACCCCTCCACTTT	CAISGTSSSYNSPLHF
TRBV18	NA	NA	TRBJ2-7	TGTGCCAGCTCACCCATGGAAGAGCAGTACTTC	CASSPMEEQYF
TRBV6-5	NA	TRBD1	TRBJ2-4	TGTGCCGGCAGCCATCGGGACAGGAAAAACATTCAGTACTTC	CAGSHRDRKNIQYF
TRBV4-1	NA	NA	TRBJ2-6	TGCGCCAGCAGCCAAGCCAGGATGAGCTCTGGGGCCAACGTCCTGACTTTC	CASSQARMSSGANVLTF
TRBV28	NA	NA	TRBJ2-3	TGTGCCAGCAGTTTATTGGGGGGACCGGGACGCTGGTCTAGCACAGATACGCAGTATTTT	CASSLLGGPGRWSSTDTQYF
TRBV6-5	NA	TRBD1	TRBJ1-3	TGTGCCAGCAGTCCGGGGACAGGTGGAAACACCATATATTTT	CASSPGTGGNTIYF
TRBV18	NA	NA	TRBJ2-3	TGTGCCAGCTCACGGGCAGATACGCAGTATTTT	CASSRADTQYF
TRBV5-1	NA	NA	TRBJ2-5	TGCGCCAGCAGCTTAGACGGGGTCGGTTATGGGGAGACCCAGTACTTC	CASSLDGVGYGETQYF
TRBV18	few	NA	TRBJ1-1	TGTGCCAGCTCACCGGGGGTAGGGAGCACTGAAGCTTTCTTT	CASSPGVGSTEAFF
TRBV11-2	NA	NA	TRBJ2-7	TGTGCCAGCAGCTTAGGGCCGGGCTACGAGCAGTACTTC	CASSLGPGYEQYF
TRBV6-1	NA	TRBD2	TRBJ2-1	TGTGCCAGCAGGGGGGGGATGGAGGCGGAGCAGTTCTTC	CASRGGMEAEQFF
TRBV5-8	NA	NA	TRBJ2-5	TGTGCCAGCAGCTTGGGGTTTGGAGGATCAGACCAAGAGACCCAGTACTTC	CASSLGFGGSDQETQYF
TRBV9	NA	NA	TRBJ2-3	TGTGCCAGCAGCGTTTTAGGGGCCGATACGCAGTATTTT	CASSVLGADTQYF
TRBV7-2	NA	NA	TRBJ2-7	TGTGCCAGCAGCTCCTTCCAGGGACCCTACGAGCAGTACTTC	CASSSFQGPYEQYF
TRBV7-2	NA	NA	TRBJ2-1	TGTGCCAGCAGCTTAGGAGGCGGAGCATACAATGAGCAGTTCTTC	CASSLGGGAYNEQFF
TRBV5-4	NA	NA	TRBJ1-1	TGTGCCAGCAGTCCAGGGACGGCGAACACTGAAGCTTTCTTT	CASSPGTANTEAFF
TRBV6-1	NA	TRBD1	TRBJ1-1	TGTGCCAGCAGGACAGGGTCGGGTAACACTGAAGCTTTCTTT	CASRTGSGNTEAFF
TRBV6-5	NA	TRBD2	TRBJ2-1	TGTGCCAGTAAGGGGCGGGGGTACAATGAGCAGTTCTTC	CASKGRGYNEQFF
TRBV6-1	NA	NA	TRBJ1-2	TGTGCCAGCAGTCGCCTTCTGGGGGGCTACACCTTC	CASSRLLGGYTF
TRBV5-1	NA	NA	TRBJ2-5	TGCGCCAGCAGCTTGGATGAGGAGACCCAGTACTTC	CASSLDEETQYF
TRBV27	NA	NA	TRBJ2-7	TGTGCCAGCACCACGACAGGAGCCCGCTCCTACGAGCAGTACTTC	CASTTTGARSYEQYF
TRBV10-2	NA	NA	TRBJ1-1	TGCGCCAGCACCGGGCAGGGGTCCTCCTTGGGAACTGAAGCTTTCTTT	CASTGQGSSLGTEAFF
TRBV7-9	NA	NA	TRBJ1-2	TGTGCCAGCAGCCCTAGTAGCCGGGGGGCCTATGGCTACACCTTC	CASSPSSRGAYGYTF
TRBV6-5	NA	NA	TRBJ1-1	TGTGCCAGCAGTTCTTGGGACACTGAAGCTTTCTTT	CASSSWDTEAFF
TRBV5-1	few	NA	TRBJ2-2	TGCGCCAGCAGCATGGGTGGTGGCACCGGGGAGCTGTTTTTT	CASSMGGGTGELFF
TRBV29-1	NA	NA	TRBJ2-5	TGCAGCGTTGACCTGGGATTGCTCAAGGAGACCCAGTACTTC	CSVDLGLLKETQYF
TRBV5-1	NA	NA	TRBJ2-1	TGCGCCAGCAGCTTGGGGGGGCTAAACAATGAGCAGTTCTTC	CASSLGGLNNEQFF